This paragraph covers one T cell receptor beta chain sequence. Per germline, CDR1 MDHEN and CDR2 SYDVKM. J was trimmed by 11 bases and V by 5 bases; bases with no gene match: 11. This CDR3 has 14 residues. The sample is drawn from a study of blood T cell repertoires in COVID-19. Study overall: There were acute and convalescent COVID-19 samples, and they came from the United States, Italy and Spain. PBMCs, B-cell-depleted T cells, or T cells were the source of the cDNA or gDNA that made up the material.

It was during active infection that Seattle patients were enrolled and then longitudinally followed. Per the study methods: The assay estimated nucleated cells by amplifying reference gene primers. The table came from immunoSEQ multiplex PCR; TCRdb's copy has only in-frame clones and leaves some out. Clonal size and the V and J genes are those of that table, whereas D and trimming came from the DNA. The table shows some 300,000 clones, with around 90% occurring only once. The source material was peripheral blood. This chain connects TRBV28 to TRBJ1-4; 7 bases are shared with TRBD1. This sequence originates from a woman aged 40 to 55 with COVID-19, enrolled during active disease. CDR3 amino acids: CASSATGVWDKLFF. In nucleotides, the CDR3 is TGTGCCAGCAGTGCTACAGGGGTCTGGGACAAACTGTTTTTT.